The T cell receptor (beta chain) under discussion was sequenced for a study of beta chain features in type 1 diabetes. The study, taken as a whole, reports: Shorter TCRB CDR3s, moderately but significantly so, were found in Type 1 diabetes patients in all four CD4+ subsets.

A note on this clone: Its antigen is still unknown.

The sequenced template was cDNA made from the entire isolated RNA. Profiled with immunoSEQ multiplex PCR; TCRdb holds only in-frame clones, not every one. The table has 640,000 or so clones, over 12% seen once; the top ten hold 0.04%. Losses at the gene ends were 4 bases for V and 4 bases for J; bases not matched to a gene: 9. Germline V gene data show CDR1 as SGHNT and CDR2 as YYREEE (reference sequence). The CDR3 totals 16 residues. The V and J genes are TRBV5-4 and TRBJ2-5; 11 bases are shared with TRBD1. This TCR was sampled from a man between 18 and 35 years old with type 1 diabetes. The sample taken for sequencing was naive CD4+ T cells from blood. The CDR3 here is CASSKNSGTGGETQYF. The CDR3 DNA is TGTGCCAGCAGCAAAAACTCCGGGACAGGGGGAGAGACCCAGTACTTC.